The 9 T cell receptor beta chains presented below share a single source sample, sequenced in a study of blood T cell repertoires in COVID-19. Clones were read by immunoSEQ multiplex PCR, and TCRdb kept only the in-frame ones, dropping some. The table lists over 70,000 clones, roughly 80% of them singletons. Sequences were obtained from peripheral blood. The source is a man between 65 and 85 years old with COVID-19, enrolled during active disease.

CDR3 amino acids: CASSLSGLAHNEQFF. In DNA, the CDR3 is TGTGCCAGCAGCTTATCGGGACTAGCCCACAATGAGCAGTTCTTC. V and J are TRBV7-9 and TRBJ2-1; 9 nucleotides match TRBD2. This CDR3 has 15 residues. CDR1 SEHNR and CDR2 FQNEAQ come from the germline V gene (reference sequence). The J segment lost 5 bases and the V segment lost 2 bases, leaving 4 bases of the junction unmatched.

The chain is built from TRBV11-2 and TRBJ1-1, with a possible D match to TRBD1 (6 bases). Trimming removed 0 bases at V and 1 base at J, with 9 bases between. The V gene's germline CDR1 is SGHAT and CDR2 FQNNGV. The CDR3 is 15 residues long. The CDR3 is CASSLEGAPNTEAFF. DNA of the CDR3: TGTGCCAGCAGCTTAGAGGGGGCCCCGAACACTGAAGCTTTCTTT.

V usage is TRBV14 and J usage is TRBJ2-7; D unresolved. The CDR3 is 13 amino acids. CDR1 and CDR2 from the germline V gene are SGHDN and FVKESK. V was clipped by 4 bases and J by 7 bases, with 14 bases between them. The CDR3 spells CASSLNPGLEQYF. CDR3 coding DNA: TGTGCCAGCAGCCTAAATCCAGGCCTAGAGCAGTACTTC. The whole variable domain, remainder taken from reference TRBV14 and TRBJ2-7, is EAGVTQFPSHSVIEKGQTVTLRCDPISGHDNLYWYRRVMGKEIKFLLHFVKESKQDESGMPNNRFLAERTGGTYSTLKVQPAELEDSGVYFCASSLNPGLEQYFGPGTRLTVT.

V usage is TRBV3-1 (or the pseudogene TRBV3-2) and J usage is TRBJ1-6; weak D call: TRBD1 (5 bases). CDR3 length: 15 residues. Germline values: CDR1 LGHDT, CDR2 YNNKEL (reference sequence). V lost 3 bases, J lost 0 bases, and 6 bases lay in between. This chain's CDR3 is CASSHRDSYNSPLHF. CDR3 in DNA: TGTGCCAGCAGCCACAGGGACTCCTATAATTCACCCCTCCACTTT.

The J gene is TRBJ2-7, the V gene TRBV12-3 or TRBV12-4; tentative D call: TRBD1 (5 bases). This CDR3 has 12 amino acids. The V end was cut by 6 bases, the J end by 3 bases, with 9 bases between. The CDR3 sequence: CASRKDSYEQYF. CDR3 nucleotides: TGTGCCAGCAGAAAAGACAGCTACGAGCAGTACTTC.

The V and J genes are TRBV9 and TRBJ1-2, with D perhaps matching TRBD1 (6 bases). The CDR3 consists of 13 residues. CDR1 is SGDLS and CDR2 is YYNGEE in the germline V gene. Trimming removed 4 bases at V and 4 bases at J, with 11 bases between. The CDR3 protein is CASSLTGAYGYTF. The CDR3 region has the DNA TGTGCCAGCAGCCTGACAGGTGCCTATGGCTACACCTTC.

The chain couples TRBV5-6 to TRBJ1-6; perhaps TRBD1 as D (5 bases). Germline CDR1 SGHDT, CDR2 YYEEEE. Between the trimmed V and J ends, which lost 5 bases and 4 bases, there was a span of 13 bases. CDR3 size: 15 residues. The CDR3 DNA reads TGTGCCAGCAGTTCGAGACAGAGATATAATTCACCCCTCCACTTT. Residues: CASSSRQRYNSPLHF. The whole variable domain, remainder taken from reference TRBV5-6 and TRBJ1-6, is DAGVTQSPTHLIKTRGQQVTLRCSPKSGHDTVSWYQQALGQGPQFIFQYYEEEERQRGNFPDRFSGHQFPNYSSELNVNALLLGDSALYLCASSSRQRYNSPLHFGNGTRLTVT.

The V call is TRBV19, the J call TRBJ1-5, with TRBD1 matching over 9 bases. The CDR3 consists of 14 residues. V lost 7 bases to trimming and J lost 6 bases; unmatched junction nucleotides: 7. Germline assignment: CDR1 LNHDA and CDR2 SQIVND (reference sequence). The CDR3 sequence is CASTPGQGFQPQHF. CDR3 sequence (DNA): TGTGCCAGTACCCCGGGACAGGGTTTTCAGCCCCAGCATTTT.

The rearrangement joins TRBV28 to TRBJ1-5, with 9 positions matching TRBD1. The CDR3 is 16 residues long. Germline V gene sequence: CDR1 MDHEN, CDR2 SYDVKM. Unmatched junction bases numbered 7, after V lost 5 bases and J lost 2 bases. DNA of the CDR3: TGTGCCAGCAGTGCCACAGGGGGCGTGCGCAATCAGCCCCAGCATTTT. Residues: CASSATGGVRNQPQHF.